A single sample is the source of the 29 T cell receptor beta chains below, sequenced in a study of early T cells in non-severe SARS-CoV-2 infection. One entry per CDR3 protein, called by TCRdb with MiXCR from the 5' RACE reads. The profile shows some 77,000 distinct CDR3 sequences, over 9% of them singletons. The sample comprised whole blood. The receptors shown here come from an adult who was a healthcare worker with PCR-confirmed SARS-CoV-2 infection or an uninfected control (not recorded which).

The table lists this clonotype with a few counts. This chain joins TRBV4-2 and TRBJ2-3, with D tentatively TRBD2 (5 bases). This CDR3 is 16 amino acids long. Trimming took 1 base from V and 0 from J, leaving 11 bases between them. The germline CDR1 and CDR2 sequences are LGHNA and YNFKEQ. CDR3 nucleotides: TGTGCCAGCAGCCAAGGTTCTAGCCAGAGCACAGATACGCAGTATTTT. Translating it yields CASSQGSSQSTDTQYF.

This clonotype was counted only a few times. V usage is TRBV27 and J usage is TRBJ2-2; TRBD2 might be the D (5 bases). The CDR3 is made up of 15 amino acids. CDR1 MNHEY and CDR2 SMNVEV come from the germline V gene (reference sequence). V gave up 6 bases and J gave up 8 bases, with 19 bases separating them. The CDR3 DNA is TGTGCCAGCAGGGCTACCCCCCGCCCGGGAGGGGAGCTGTTTTTT. Its translation is CASRATPRPGGELFF.

The sample holds many counts of this clonotype. The J gene is TRBJ2-7, the V gene TRBV12-3 or TRBV12-4; 10 bases fit TRBD2. V was clipped by 2 bases and J by 6 bases; unmatched bases: 4. The CDR3 length is 14 residues. CDR3 sequence reads: CASSLMPSGSEQYF. The CDR3 region has the DNA TGTGCCAGCAGTTTAATGCCTAGCGGGAGCGAGCAGTACTTC.

The V and J genes are TRBV30 and TRBJ2-7, with a tentative D call TRBD2 (6 bases). CDR3 size: 14 residues. The germline gives CDR1 GTSNPN, CDR2 SVGIG (reference sequence). Trimming shortened V by 3 bases and J by 1 base, and 13 bases separated the two germline ends. As DNA, the CDR3 is TGTGCCTGGAGGGAACCGGGACTTTCCTACGAGCAGTACTTC. This translates into CAWREPGLSYEQYF.

The gene calls are TRBV3-1 and TRBJ2-7; possibly TRBD1 for D (5 bases). From germline, CDR1 is LGHDT and CDR2 YNNKEL (reference sequence). The V end was cut by 1 base, the J end by 0 bases, with 13 bases between. The CDR3 contains 16 residues. CDR3 residues: CASSQVGAGYSYEQYF. The DNA of the CDR3 is TGTGCCAGCAGCCAAGTTGGGGCAGGGTACTCCTACGAGCAGTACTTC.

The rearrangement joins TRBV5-4 to TRBJ2-5; 7 positions match TRBD1. The junction had 6 bases not matched to a gene; V was cut back by 3 bases and J by 1 base. The CDR3 has 15 residues. Germline values: CDR1 SGHNT, CDR2 YYREEE (reference sequence). The CDR3 here is CASSSRDSVQETQYF. CDR3 bases: TGTGCCAGCAGCTCCCGGGACAGTGTCCAAGAGACCCAGTACTTC. The full variable domain, in which reference TRBV5-4 and TRBJ2-5 provide the parts outside the CDR3, is ETGVTQSPTHLIKTRGQQVTLRCSSQSGHNTVSWYQQALGQGPQFIFQYYREEENGRGNFPPRFSGLQFPNYSSELNVNALELDDSALYLCASSSRDSVQETQYFGPGTRLLVL.

In its sample, this clonotype was seen a few times. The chain links TRBV5-4 to TRBJ2-7; D gene ambiguous. CDR3 size: 12 residues. Per germline, CDR1 SGHNT and CDR2 YYREEE (reference sequence). Trimming shortened V by 0 bases and J by 7 bases, and 8 bases separated the two germline ends. CDR3 coding DNA: TGTGCCAGCAGCTTGGTTGCCGGTGAGCAGTACTTC. Translating it yields CASSLVAGEQYF.

The CDR3 DNA follows: TGTGCCACCAAAGGGACAGACACCGGGGAGCTGTTTTTT. It is translated as CATKGTDTGELFF. The rearrangement joins TRBV24-1 to TRBJ2-2; 7 bases map to TRBD1. The CDR3 spans 13 residues. With V trimmed by 8 bases and J by 3 bases, 2 bases remained unmatched. The germline V gene has CDR1 KGHDR and CDR2 SFDVKD.

This clonotype was observed a handful of times. A junction end diverges from the germline sequence, so it may reflect a read error. V usage is TRBV10-2 and J usage is TRBJ2-7, with D maybe TRBD1 (8 bases). Looked up from germline, CDR1 is WSHSY and CDR2 is SAAADI. The CDR3 sequence is 10 residues long. The CDR3 coding sequence is TGCGCCAGCCCTCGACAGGGGAGGGACTTC. Encoded protein: CASPRQGRDF.

This clonotype showed up many times. The chain recombines TRBV3-1 with TRBJ2-5; D unresolved. V gave up 0 bases and J gave up 6 bases, with 5 bases separating them. The CDR3 spans 12 residues. The germline V gene encodes CDR1 LGHDT and CDR2 YNNKEL (reference sequence). The CDR3, as DNA: TGTGCCAGCAGCCAAGATACGAAGACCCAGTACTTC. It translates to CASSQDTKTQYF.

This clonotype has more than one count but fewer than ten. The rearrangement uses TRBV20-1 and TRBJ2-7; 9 bases fit TRBD1. V lost 4 bases, J lost 0 bases, and 7 bases stayed unmatched. Germline CDR1 reads DFQATT; CDR2 reads SNEGSKA (reference sequence). The length of the CDR3 is 15 residues. This CDR3 reads CSAIGDRGYSYEQYF. Written as DNA, the CDR3 is TGCAGTGCTATCGGAGACAGGGGGTACTCCTACGAGCAGTACTTC.

The table lists this clonotype with a few counts. J is TRBJ2-1 and V is TRBV2; perhaps TRBD2 as D (6 bases). CDR1 is SNHLY and CDR2 is FYNNEI in the germline V gene. The V end was cut by 8 bases, the J end by 3 bases, with 17 bases between. The CDR3 has 15 amino acids. CDR3 bases: TGTGCCAGCTCAATCGGGGAGGCCCTCTACAATGAGCAGTTCTTC. As protein: CASSIGEALYNEQFF.

The chain employs TRBV3-1 and TRBJ2-2; tentatively, D is TRBD2 (5 bases). The length of the CDR3 is 13 residues. V was pared by 0 bases and J by 9 bases, with 8 bases between. Germline V CDR1 and CDR2: LGHDT, YNNKEL (reference sequence). The CDR3 sequence: CASSQETGRELFF. DNA for the CDR3: TGTGCCAGCAGCCAAGAGACCGGGAGGGAGCTGTTTTTT.

There are many counts of this clonotype. This chain links TRBV5-1 with TRBJ2-1; perhaps TRBD2 as D (6 bases). The CDR3 extends over 14 amino acids. Germline loops: CDR1 SGHRS, CDR2 YFSETQ. The ends were cut back, 0 bases at V and 7 bases at J, with 11 bases in the middle. The CDR3 DNA is TGCGCCAGCAGCTTGGAGTCGGGAGTGAATGAGCAGTTCTTC. Amino acids: CASSLESGVNEQFF.

This clonotype was counted ten times or more. This chain joins TRBV7-2 and TRBJ1-1; D unclear. This CDR3 comprises 13 residues. The V end lost 5 bases, the J end lost 5 bases, and 12 bases lay between the germline ends. Germline loops: CDR1 SGHTA, CDR2 FQGNSA. The CDR3 spells CASSTDWGTEAFF. CDR3 DNA: TGTGCCAGCAGCACCGATTGGGGAACTGAAGCTTTCTTT.

This clonotype showed up just a few times. The V gene is TRBV20-1, the J gene TRBJ2-7; D may correspond to TRBD1 or TRBD2 (5 bases each). The CDR3 extends over 13 amino acids. V gave up 4 bases and J gave up 9 bases, with 19 bases separating them. Germline CDR1 DFQATT, CDR2 SNEGSKA (reference sequence). CDR3 sequence: CSATPRDPGGQYF. CDR3 bases: TGCAGTGCTACACCCAGGGACCCTGGTGGGCAGTACTTC.

This clonotype was seen many times. The chain combines TRBV20-1 with TRBJ2-5; D may be TRBD2 (6 bases). CDR3 length: 11 amino acids. CDR1 and CDR2 from the germline V gene are DFQATT and SNEGSKA (reference sequence). The V and J ends lost 4 bases and 5 bases respectively, with 8 bases between them. The CDR3 spells CSAIGRETQYF. The CDR3 DNA is TGCAGTGCTATAGGGAGGGAGACCCAGTACTTC.

Many counts were recorded for this clonotype. This chain uses TRBV7-2 with TRBJ2-5; D call uncertain. Trimming pared 2 bases from V and 5 bases from J, leaving 12 bases between. The CDR3 runs 14 residues. Germline loops: CDR1 SGHTA, CDR2 FQGNSA. The CDR3 sequence is CASSLTPASETQYF. The CDR3 DNA sequence: TGTGCCAGCAGCTTAACTCCCGCAAGCGAGACCCAGTACTTC.

This chain joins TRBV27 and TRBJ2-7; TRBD1 matches at 7 bases. J was trimmed by 2 bases and V by 5 bases; bases with no gene match: 6. CDR3 size: 14 residues. Germline V lookup: CDR1 MNHEY, CDR2 SMNVEV (reference sequence). The CDR3 loop reads CASSPWDSTYEQYF. The CDR3 DNA sequence: TGTGCCAGCAGTCCTTGGGACAGCACCTACGAGCAGTACTTC.

This clonotype was counted a few times. The chain uses TRBV18 and TRBJ2-7, with D possibly being TRBD1 (6 bases). This CDR3 region has 14 residues. Germline lookup yields CDR1 KGHSH and CDR2 LQKENI. The V end lost 2 bases, the J end lost 1 base, and 9 bases lay between the germline ends. The DNA of the CDR3 is TGTGCCAGCTCACCATCGAGGGGGTCCTACGAGCAGTACTTC. It translates to CASSPSRGSYEQYF.

This clonotype was counted only a few times. This chain joins TRBV19 and TRBJ1-5; possibly TRBD1 for D (6 bases). Trimming removed 6 bases from V and 4 bases from J, with 13 bases in between. The CDR3 covers 14 residues. Germline CDR1 is LNHDA and CDR2 is SQIVND (reference sequence). The CDR3 DNA sequence: TGTGCCAGTAGCCCCTTAAGGGGGAATCAGCCCCAGCATTTT. Protein: CASSPLRGNQPQHF.

The rearrangement links TRBV7-2 to TRBJ1-5; D ambiguous. Germline values: CDR1 SGHTA, CDR2 FQGNSA. V dropped 4 bases and J dropped 5 bases, with 15 bases sitting between them. The CDR3 runs 15 residues. CDR3 nucleotide sequence: TGTGCCAGCAGCTCAGACTTCGCGCGGCATCAGCCCCAGCATTTT. The encoded protein is CASSSDFARHQPQHF.

This clonotype was seen at least ten times. The V call is TRBV3-1, the J call TRBJ2-7; D is ambiguous. Trimming removed 5 bases at V and 7 bases at J, with 9 bases between. Per germline, CDR1 LGHDT and CDR2 YNNKEL (reference sequence). The CDR3 loop spans 11 amino acids. The CDR3 nucleotides are TGTGCCAGCAGCGCCCATACGGAGCAGTACTTC. Amino acid sequence: CASSAHTEQYF.

This clonotype was recorded many times. The chain recombines TRBV10-1 with TRBJ2-1; D is possibly TRBD2 (5 bases). The ends were cut back, 10 bases at V and 0 bases at J, with 16 bases in the middle. This CDR3 contains 15 residues. CDR1 is WNHNN, CDR2 SYGVQD, per germline (reference sequence). The CDR3 sequence is CATAGGRGSYNEQFF. The CDR3 coding sequence is TGCGCCACCGCGGGCGGTCGGGGCTCCTACAATGAGCAGTTCTTC.

The gene calls are TRBV30 and TRBJ2-1; no clear D gene. The CDR3 sequence is 12 residues long. The V gene lost 2 bases and the J gene lost 5 bases, with 7 bases spanning the gap. CDR1 and CDR2 from the germline V gene are GTSNPN and SVGIG (reference sequence). CDR3 nucleotide sequence: TGTGCCTGGAGTTGGGATCACAATGAGCAGTTCTTC. Amino acids: CAWSWDHNEQFF.

This clonotype came up many times. This chain joins TRBV29-1 and TRBJ1-2; 7 bases align to TRBD1. V trimming: 6 bases; J trimming: 0 bases; junction bases outside the gene matches: 4. The CDR3 spans 13 residues. Per the germline V gene, CDR1 is SQVTM and CDR2 is ANQGSEA. CDR3: CSVGTVTNYGYTF. In DNA form, the CDR3 reads TGCAGCGTCGGGACAGTTACTAACTATGGCTACACCTTC.

This clonotype has ten or more counts. The chain links TRBV24-1 to TRBJ2-1; 8 nucleotides line up with TRBD2. Germline V gene sequence: CDR1 KGHDR, CDR2 SFDVKD. There are 14 residues in the CDR3. The J segment lost 8 bases and the V segment lost 5 bases, leaving 7 bases of the junction unmatched. This CDR3 is CATSGRTSLYEQFF. The CDR3 DNA reads as TGTGCCACCAGTGGTAGGACTAGCCTGTATGAGCAGTTCTTC.

This clonotype was observed at least ten times. The rearrangement joins TRBV7-3 to TRBJ2-3; no clear D. There are 14 residues in the CDR3. Germline CDR1 reads SGHTA; CDR2 reads FQGTGA. V was trimmed by 2 bases and J by 6 bases, leaving 12 bases between them. This CDR3 reads CASSLASQKDTQYF. The CDR3 nucleotides are TGTGCCAGCAGCTTAGCTAGTCAAAAGGATACGCAGTATTTT.

This clonotype was detected ten times or more. The chain has TRBV27 and TRBJ1-4; TRBD1 is a possible D gene (6 bases). The CDR3 spans 15 residues. Deletions cut 4 bases from V and 7 bases from J, with 16 bases between. The germline V gene has CDR1 MNHEY and CDR2 SMNVEV (reference sequence). CDR3 in DNA: TGTGCCAGCAGTTCCCTTAGGCAGGGGCTTGAAAAACTGTTTTTT. Translation: CASSSLRQGLEKLFF.